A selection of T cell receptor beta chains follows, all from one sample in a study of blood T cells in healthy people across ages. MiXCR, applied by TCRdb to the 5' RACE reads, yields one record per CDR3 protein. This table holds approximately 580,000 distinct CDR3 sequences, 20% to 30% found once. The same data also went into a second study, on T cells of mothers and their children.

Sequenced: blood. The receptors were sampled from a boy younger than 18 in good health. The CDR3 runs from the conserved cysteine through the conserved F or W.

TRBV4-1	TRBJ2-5	CASSQVGGTGEQHF
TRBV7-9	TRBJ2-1	CASRPSSGSSYNEQFF
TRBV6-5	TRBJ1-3	CASSYSKGSAGNTIYF
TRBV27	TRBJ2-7	CASGTGELEQYF
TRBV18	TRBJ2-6	CASSPGQGTPRGANVLTF
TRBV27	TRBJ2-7	CSSSSTGSQGKSYEQYF
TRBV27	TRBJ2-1	CASRTSGVRAYNEQFF
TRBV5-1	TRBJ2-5	CASSFGLANIETQYF
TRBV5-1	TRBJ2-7	CASSFFRGQGRYEQYF
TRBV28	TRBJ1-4	CASGTGSATNEKLFF
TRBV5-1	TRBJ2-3	CASSLVASQSTDTQYF
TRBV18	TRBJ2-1	CASSPTGFNEQFF
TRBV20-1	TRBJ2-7	CSANEYEQYF
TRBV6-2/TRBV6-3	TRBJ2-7	CASSPGLADTKTYEQYF
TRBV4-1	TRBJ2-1	CASRTPIAGSGSEQFF
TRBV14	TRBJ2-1	CASSRWEPGQGIYRGYNEQFF
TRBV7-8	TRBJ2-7	CASSLVGLAGGEQYF
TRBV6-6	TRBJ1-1	CASSSDGSTEAFF
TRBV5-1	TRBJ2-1	CASSLREKEGNEQFF
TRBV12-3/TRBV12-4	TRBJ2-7	CASKPGHSYEQYF
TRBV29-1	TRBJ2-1	CSVERLAGGNEQFF
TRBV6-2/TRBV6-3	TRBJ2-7	CASSYPSTRIAGGISYEQYF